One and the same sample provided the 8 T cell receptor beta chains below, sequenced in a study of CD8+ T cells in alopecia areata. Sorting of pooled cutaneous lymph node cells used CD4, CD8alpha, NKG2D, NKG2ACE and other markers. RNA extraction was followed by reverse transcription into cDNA, which acted as the sequencing template. Here immunoSEQ multiplex PCR was the method, and the copy in TCRdb shows in-frame clones only, minus some. The sample is made up of roughly 260,000 clones, none counted only once. Specimen: CD4+ T cells sorted from a lymph node. These receptors were obtained from a C3H/HeJ mouse with alopecia areata. As its MHC haplotype, the strain has H2-k.

This clone was detected only a few times. Gene names denote mouse genes. The read halts 4 residues ahead of the CDR3 end, with the missing end drawn from the germline J gene. V is TRBV19 and J is TRBJ2-4; the D call may be TRBD1 or TRBD2 (5 bases each). CDR1 FNHDT and CDR2 SITEND come from the germline V gene (reference sequence). The CDR3 spans 13 residues. Trimming cost V 2 bases and J 2 bases, with 6 bases left between them. This CDR3 reads CASSMGVQNTLYF. The part of the CDR3 DNA that was read is TGTGCCAGCAGTATGGGGGTTCAAAAC.

This clone was seen only a few times. Gene labels here are mouse ones. The CDR3 end is not reached by the read, which stops 4 residues before it; the germline J gene fills it in. The chain recombines TRBV31 with TRBJ1-2; D remains ambiguous. V lost 0 bases and J lost 4, with 9 bases in between. Germline CDR1 GKSSPN, CDR2 SITVG. The CDR3 loop spans 13 amino acids. The sequenced CDR3 bases are TGTGCCTGGAGTCTGGTGGGGTCCTCC. This sequence encodes CAWSLVGSS. The full-length CDR3 reads as CAWSLVGSSDYTF.

On this clone itself: Genes and germline come from the mouse. The sequence runs out 4 residues before the end of the CDR3; the remainder is reconstructed from the germline J gene. Other DNA sequences in the same sample also yield this CDR3. The chain carries TRBV13-3 and TRBJ2-7; D perhaps matches TRBD1 (5 bases). The CDR3 contains 12 residues. The V end was cut by 3 bases, the J end by 3 bases, with 7 bases between. In germline, CDR1 is NNHDY, CDR2 SYVADS. CDR3 bases read: TGTGCCAGCAGTGTCCAGGGCTAT. Residues: CASSVQGY. The complete CDR3 sequence is CASSVQGYEQYF.

On this clone: The germline and genes are mouse ones. The sequenced fragment ends 4 residues before the CDR3 boundary, so the rest is inferred from the germline J gene. The J gene is TRBJ2-1, the V gene TRBV13-1; 12 positions match TRBD2. CDR1 is NSHNY and CDR2 is SYGAGN in the germline V gene. The CDR3 has 16 amino acids. With 0 bases clipped from V and 6 bases from J, the junction kept 4 bases outside the gene matches. CDR3 sequence: CASSDARDWGVAEQFF. The part of the CDR3 DNA that was read is TGTGCCAGCAGTGATGCACGGGACTGGGGGGTTGCT.

This clone was observed a handful of times. These gene names are mouse names. Read data end 4 residues before the CDR3 end; the end is taken from the germline J gene. The rearrangement uses TRBV13-2 and TRBJ2-7; D may be TRBD1 (5 bases). This CDR3 has 13 residues. The germline V gene has CDR1 NNHNN and CDR2 SYGAGS (reference sequence). The part of the CDR3 DNA that was read is TGTGCCAGCGGCCCGCCAGGGAGATAT. Its protein is CASGPPGRY. The complete CDR3 sequence is CASGPPGRYEQYF.

This clone came up a few times. Genes and germline are mouse. The read ends 4 residues early relative to the CDR3; the germline J gene fills the gap. The same CDR3 can be traced to other DNA sequences in this sample. The chain carries TRBV19 and TRBJ2-5; 7 bases agree with TRBD1. The CDR3 runs to 13 residues. Germline V gene data show CDR1 as FNHDT and CDR2 as SITEND (reference sequence). Here the CDR3 reads CASSITGEDTQYF. The DNA read from the CDR3 is TGTGCCAGCAGTATAACAGGGGAAGAC.

This clone was detected a few times. Genes and germline are mouse. The CDR3 goes on 4 residues after the read ends, and that part is filled in from the germline J gene. This chain connects TRBV13-2 to TRBJ2-3; 12 positions match TRBD2. V lost 5 bases to trimming and J lost 0 bases; unmatched junction nucleotides: 13. Germline CDR1 is NNHNN and CDR2 is SYGAGS (reference sequence). The CDR3 has 19 residues. The sequenced part of the CDR3 DNA is TGTGCCAGCGGCCCTCCGGGACTGGGGGGAGGAAGAAGTGCAGAA. This codes for CASGPPGLGGGRSAE. The full CDR3 protein is CASGPPGLGGGRSAETLYF.

Remarks on this clone: Germline and genes: mouse. Incomplete CDR3 DNA: TGTGCCAGCAGTGAAGGACAGACTAGTCAAAAC. Protein: CASSEGQTSQN. The whole CDR3 sequence reads CASSEGQTSQNTLYF. V usage is TRBV13-1 and J usage is TRBJ2-4; tentatively, D is TRBD1 (6 bases). The read is 4 residues too short to cover the CDR3 end, so that end is filled in from the germline J gene. V shed 2 bases and J shed 0 bases, with 10 bases lying between them. The CDR3 totals 15 residues. The germline CDR1 and CDR2 sequences are NSHNY and SYGAGN.